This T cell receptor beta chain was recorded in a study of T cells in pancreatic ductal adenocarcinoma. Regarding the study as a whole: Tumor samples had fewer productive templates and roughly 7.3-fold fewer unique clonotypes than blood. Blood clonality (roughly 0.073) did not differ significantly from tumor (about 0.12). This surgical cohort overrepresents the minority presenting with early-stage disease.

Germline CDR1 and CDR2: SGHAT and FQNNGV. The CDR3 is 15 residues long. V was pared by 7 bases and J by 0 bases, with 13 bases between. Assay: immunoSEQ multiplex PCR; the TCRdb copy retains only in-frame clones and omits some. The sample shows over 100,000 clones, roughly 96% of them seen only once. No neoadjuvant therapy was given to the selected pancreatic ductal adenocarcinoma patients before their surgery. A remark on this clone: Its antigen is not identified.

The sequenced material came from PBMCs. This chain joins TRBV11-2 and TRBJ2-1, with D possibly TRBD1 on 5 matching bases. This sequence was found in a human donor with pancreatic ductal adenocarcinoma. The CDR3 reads CASTQRGSSYNEQFF. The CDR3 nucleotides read TGTGCCAGCACCCAAAGGGGAAGCTCCTACAATGAGCAGTTCTTC.